The TCR beta chain under discussion was sequenced for a study of blood T cells in healthy people across ages. A sample-barcoded 5' primer and a J-beta primer mix were used in a second PCR of roughly 7 to 12 cycles. One entry per CDR3 protein, called by TCRdb with MiXCR from the 5' RACE reads. The sample has about 1,600,000 distinct CDR3 sequences, approximately 42% seen once. Trimming took 0 bases from V and 5 from J, leaving 17 bases between them. Per germline, CDR1 MGHRA and CDR2 YSYEKL. The CDR3 has 17 amino acids. As concerns this clonotype: The antigen remains unidentified.

Study findings and constraints: A roughly linear fall in TCR beta diversity per million T cells was seen with increasing age. Nothing was known about donor CMV status, and this possibly confounded expanded clonotype changes.

Isolated PBMCs totaled at least 6 million in each sample. Each sample provided at least 5.5 micrograms of extracted total RNA. This TCR was recovered from a woman between 18 and 29 years old in good health. The chain links TRBV4-1 to TRBJ2-1, with D perhaps being TRBD1 or TRBD2 (5 bases each). Sequencing input: blood. CDR3 bases: TGCGCCAGCAGCCAAGAGGGGGTTTCAATTTTGGACAATGAGCAGTTCTTC. Encoded protein: CASSQEGVSILDNEQFF.